This T cell receptor beta chain was found in a study of immune heterogeneity within non-small cell lung tumors. Whole-study context: Squamous cell carcinomas accounted for a few of the tumors, non-squamous carcinomas for about 10, and 1 was not otherwise specified. Points from the study as a whole: Tumor sites in a patient shared identical dominant CDR3 beta clonotypes and also carried site-unique high-frequency clones.

Multiplex PCR was performed with 32 V and 13 J primers, and it amplified TCR beta CDR3. Each CDR3 protein is one row after TCRdb ran MiXCR on the multiplex PCR reads. The sample lists fewer than 3,000 distinct CDR3 sequences; 55% were seen once. Bulk tumor genomic DNA was the template, and each sample received about 600 ng. Each primary tumor yielded several biopsies, collected far apart from one another at surgery. Curative operations were performed on patients who had untreated, newly diagnosed non-small cell lung cancer. Each donor was a newly diagnosed non-small cell lung cancer patient undergoing surgery with curative intent. To note about this clonotype: Its specificity is not known.

The CDR3 length is 13 residues. The V gene lost 1 base and the J gene lost 3 bases, with 5 bases spanning the gap. The V gene's germline CDR1 is SGHAT and CDR2 FQNNGV. This chain joins TRBV11-2 and TRBJ2-3; no definite D call. The specimen was lung tumor tissue. The receptor was derived from a man aged 55-75 years with non-small cell lung cancer. The CDR3: CASSLVRTDTQYF. The CDR3 DNA reads TGTGCCAGCAGCTTAGTCAGAACAGATACGCAGTATTTT.